This T cell receptor beta chain was captured in a study of response to subunit inactivated influenza vaccine. General study points: The authors put forward the suggestion that each seasonal influenza vaccination may bring in only a limited number of new T cells.

Each CDR3 protein gets one entry after TCRdb re-called the RT-PCR reads with MiXCR. The sample carries 500,000 to 600,000 distinct CDR3 sequences, over 10% recorded once. Germline lookup yields CDR1 SEHNR and CDR2 FQNEAQ (reference sequence). The V and J ends lost 0 bases and 7 bases respectively, with 4 bases between them. The CDR3 totals 12 residues. This clonotype has a count of ten or more. Its target is unknown. The receptor's source is a man between 50 and 59 years old who received an inactivated influenza vaccine. Source: PBMCs from blood, taken more than 35 days after vaccination. This rearrangement joins TRBV7-9 to TRBJ2-1; D remains unclear. In DNA form, the CDR3 reads TGTGCCAGCAGCTTAGCAGAGAATGAGCAGTTCTTC. Residues: CASSLAENEQFF.